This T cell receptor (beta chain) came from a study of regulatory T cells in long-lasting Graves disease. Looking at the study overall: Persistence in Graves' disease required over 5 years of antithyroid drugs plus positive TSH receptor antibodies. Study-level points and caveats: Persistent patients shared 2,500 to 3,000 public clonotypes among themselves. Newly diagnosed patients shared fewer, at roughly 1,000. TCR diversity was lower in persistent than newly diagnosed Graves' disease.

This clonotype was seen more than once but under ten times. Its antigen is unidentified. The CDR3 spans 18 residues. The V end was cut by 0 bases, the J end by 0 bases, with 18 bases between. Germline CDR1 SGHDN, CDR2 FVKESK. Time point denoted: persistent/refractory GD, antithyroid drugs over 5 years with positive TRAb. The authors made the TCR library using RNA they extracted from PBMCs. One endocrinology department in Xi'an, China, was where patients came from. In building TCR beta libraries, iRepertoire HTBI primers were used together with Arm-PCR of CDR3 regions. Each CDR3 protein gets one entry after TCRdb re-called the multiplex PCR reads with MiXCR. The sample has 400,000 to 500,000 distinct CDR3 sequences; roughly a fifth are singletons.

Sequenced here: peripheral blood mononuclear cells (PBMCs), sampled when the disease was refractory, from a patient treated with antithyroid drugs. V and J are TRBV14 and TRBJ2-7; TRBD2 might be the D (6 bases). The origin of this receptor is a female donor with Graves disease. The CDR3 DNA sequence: TGTGCCAGCAGCCAAGATTGGCCGGGAGAGAAATACTCCTACGAGCAGTACTTC. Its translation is CASSQDWPGEKYSYEQYF.